This T cell receptor beta chain was sequenced in a study of blood T cell repertoires in COVID-19. Whole-study context: PBMCs, B-cell-depleted T cells, or T cells provided the cDNA or gDNA that made up the material.

Donors were grouped by their self-reported clinical history. The CDR3 totals 14 residues. Germline CDR1 SEHNR, CDR2 FQNEAQ (reference sequence). As regards this clone: Compared with germline, one end of the junction differs, possibly owing to a read error.

Some clones are missing from TCRdb's copy, which holds only in-frame ones; the method was immunoSEQ multiplex PCR. The table lists under 150,000 clones, under 90% of them singletons, with 3.9% in the top ten. The rearrangement joins TRBV7-9 to TRBJ1-4; 7 positions match TRBD1. The source of this sequence is a man aged 50-59 years in a cohort exposed to, infected with or recovered from COVID-19 (not recorded which). Sample: PBMCs or T cells enriched from blood (not recorded which). The CDR3, as DNA: TGTGCCAGCAGTTTAGGGGGCCTTAATGAAAAACTGTTTTTT. Protein product: CASSLGGLNEKLFF.